This T cell receptor beta chain stems from a study of cytomegalovirus exposure and HLA in healthy donors. Regarding this clone: Its antigen remains unknown.

The PCR had 60 Vbeta and 13 Jbeta primers. Assay: immunoSEQ multiplex PCR; the TCRdb copy retains only in-frame clones and omits some. The sample shows about 120,000 clones, roughly 82% of them seen only once. V lost 4 bases, J lost 4 bases, and 5 bases stayed unmatched. Germline CDR1 is SGHRS and CDR2 is YFSETQ. This CDR3 comprises 14 residues. Whole-study results and caveats: Researchers reported in a later analysis that a missense DCLRE1C variant was tied to TCR beta V- and J-gene trimming. Cytomegalovirus status, reportedly, was diagnosed with high specificity and sensitivity by the classifier.

The source material was PBMCs. The TCR was taken from a human donor in good health. This rearrangement joins TRBV5-1 to TRBJ2-3; 8 bases are shared with TRBD2. CDR3 in DNA: TGCGCCAGCAGCGTCAGCGGGAGCCCAGATACGCAGTATTTT. As protein: CASSVSGSPDTQYF.